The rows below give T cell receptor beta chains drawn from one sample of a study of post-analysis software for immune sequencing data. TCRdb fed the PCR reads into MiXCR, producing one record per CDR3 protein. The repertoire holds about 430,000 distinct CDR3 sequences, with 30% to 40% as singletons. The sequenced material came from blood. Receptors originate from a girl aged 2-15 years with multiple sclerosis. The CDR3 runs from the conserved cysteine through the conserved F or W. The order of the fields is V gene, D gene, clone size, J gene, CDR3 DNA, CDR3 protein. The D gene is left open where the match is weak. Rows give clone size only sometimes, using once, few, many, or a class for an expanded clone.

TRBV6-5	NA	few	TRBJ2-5	TGTGCCAGCAGCAGGGGAGCTAAAGAGACCCAGTACTTC	CASSRGAKETQYF
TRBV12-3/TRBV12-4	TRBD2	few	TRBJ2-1	TGTGCCAGCAGGCCCCCGACTAGCGGGAGCTATGAGCAGTTCTTC	CASRPPTSGSYEQFF
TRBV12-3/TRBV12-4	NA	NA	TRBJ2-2	TGTGCCAGCATTCCAATGAAGAACACCGGGGAGCTGTTTTTT	CASIPMKNTGELFF
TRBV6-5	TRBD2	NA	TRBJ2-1	TGTGCCAGCAGCGCCGGCCTAGCGGGAATAAGTGAGCAGTTCTTC	CASSAGLAGISEQFF
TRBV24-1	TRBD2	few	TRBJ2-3	TGTGCCACCAGTGAAGCGGGGGGTCCTCCTAGCACAGATACGCAGTATTTT	CATSEAGGPPSTDTQYF
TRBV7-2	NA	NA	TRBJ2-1	TGTGCCAGCAGCTTCCGGGACTCAGGATACAATGAGCAGTTCTTC	CASSFRDSGYNEQFF
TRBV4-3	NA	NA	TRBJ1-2	TGCGCCAGCAGCCAGGACAGCCCGTATGGCTACACCTTC	CASSQDSPYGYTF
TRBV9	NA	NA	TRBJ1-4	TGTGCCAGCAGCGCCAGGGGAGGGACAACTAATGAAAAACTGTTTTTT	CASSARGGTTNEKLFF
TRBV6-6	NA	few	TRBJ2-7	TGTGCCAGCAGGTCGCGGGACACAACTAACAGCGACGAGCAGTACTTC	CASRSRDTTNSDEQYF
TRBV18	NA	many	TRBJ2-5	TGTGCCAGCTCACCAGGGATAGAGACCCAGTACTTC	CASSPGIETQYF
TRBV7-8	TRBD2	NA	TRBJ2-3	TGTGCCAGCAGCCCTCGCGCGGGAGTACTATCTGCAGATACGCAGTATTTT	CASSPRAGVLSADTQYF
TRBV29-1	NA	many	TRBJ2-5	TGCAGCGGAACGGCCGAGACCCAGTACTTC	CSGTAETQYF
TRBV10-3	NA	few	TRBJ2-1	TGTGCCATCAGTGAGTACGCGGATGAGCAGTTCTTC	CAISEYADEQFF
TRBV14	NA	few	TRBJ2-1	TGTGCCAGCAGCCAAGATTTATGGAGCTCCTACAATGAGCAGTTCTTC	CASSQDLWSSYNEQFF
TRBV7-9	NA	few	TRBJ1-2	TGTGCCAGCACCAAGGAGCCTTTAGATGGCTACACCTTC	CASTKEPLDGYTF
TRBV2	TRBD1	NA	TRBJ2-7	TGTGCCAGCAGTGAACAGGGGGCTATCGACGAGCAGTACTTC	CASSEQGAIDEQYF
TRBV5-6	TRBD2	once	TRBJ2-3	TGTGCCAGCAGCTTGGCCCCTAGCGGCAATAGCACAGATACGCAGTATTTT	CASSLAPSGNSTDTQYF
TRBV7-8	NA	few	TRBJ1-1	TGTGCCAGCAGCCTCGACAGATATGAAGCTTTCTTT	CASSLDRYEAFF
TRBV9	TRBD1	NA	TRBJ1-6	TGTGCCAGCAGCGTAGACAGGGGCTCACCCCTCCACTTT	CASSVDRGSPLHF
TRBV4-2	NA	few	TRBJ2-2	TGTGCCAGCAGCCGCGAACAGGGTGCGGCGAACACCGGGGAGCTGTTTTTT	CASSREQGAANTGELFF
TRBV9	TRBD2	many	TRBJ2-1	TGTGCCAGCAGCGAAAGTCGACTAGCGGGAGGGCAGAATGAGCAGTTCTTC	CASSESRLAGGQNEQFF
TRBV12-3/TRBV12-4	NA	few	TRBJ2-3	TGTGCCAGCAGTTTGGGTTATACGCAGTATTTT	CASSLGYTQYF
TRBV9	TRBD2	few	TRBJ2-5	TGTGCCAGCAGCGTAGTGAGCGGGGGAGGATCAGAGACCCAGTACTTC	CASSVVSGGGSETQYF
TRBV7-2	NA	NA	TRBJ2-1	TGTGCGAGCGACGACCTTCGGTACAATGAGCAGTTCTTC	CASDDLRYNEQFF
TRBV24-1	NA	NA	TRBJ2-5	TGTGCCACCAGATCAGAGGGCGGGACCCAGTACTTC	CATRSEGGTQYF
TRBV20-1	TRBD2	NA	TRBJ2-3	TGCAGTGGGGCTTACGGGAGGGAGGATACGCAGTATTTT	CSGAYGREDTQYF
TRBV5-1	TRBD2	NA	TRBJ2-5	TGCGCCAGCGGAACCGGGGGGGGCCAAGAGACCCAGTACTTC	CASGTGGGQETQYF
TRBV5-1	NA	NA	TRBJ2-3	TGCGCCAGCAGTTACTCGAAAGCAGATACGCAGTATTTT	CASSYSKADTQYF
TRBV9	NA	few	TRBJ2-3	TGTGCCAGCAGCGTAGGGGGGGATACGCAGTATTTT	CASSVGGDTQYF
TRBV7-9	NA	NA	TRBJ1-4	TGTGCCAGCAGCTTAGGGGGACATCCTAATGAAAAACTGTTTTTT	CASSLGGHPNEKLFF
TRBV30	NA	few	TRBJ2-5	TGTGCCTGGAGTGTTTGGGGTTTCCAAGAGACCCAGTACTTC	CAWSVWGFQETQYF
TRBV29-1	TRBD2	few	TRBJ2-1	TGCAGCGTCCCTGGGACTAGCGGGAGAGGATACAATGAGCAGTTCTTC	CSVPGTSGRGYNEQFF
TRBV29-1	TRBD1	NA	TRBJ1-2	TGCAGCGCCGAGACAGGGGCTGATGGTTACACCTTC	CSAETGADGYTF
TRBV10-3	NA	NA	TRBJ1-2	TGTGCCACTACCTCCAAACAAGGACCGACACCGTATGGCTACACCTTC	CATTSKQGPTPYGYTF
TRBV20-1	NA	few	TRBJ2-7	TGCAGTGCTAGTGCCCATAACGGGAGTAGGTACGAGCAGTACTTC	CSASAHNGSRYEQYF
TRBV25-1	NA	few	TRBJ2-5	TGTGCCAGCAGTGCGCGGGACGGCCAAGAGACCCAGTACTTC	CASSARDGQETQYF
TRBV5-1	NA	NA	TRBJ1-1	TGCGCCAGCAGCTTGGCCCCGAACACTGAAGCTTTCTTT	CASSLAPNTEAFF
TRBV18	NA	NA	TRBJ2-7	TGTGCCAGCTCACCACGTGTCTCAGGGGAAATCTACGAGCAGTACTTC	CASSPRVSGEIYEQYF
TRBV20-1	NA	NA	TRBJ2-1	TGCAGTGCTGAAAGCCCGGGGGTCTCCTACAATGAGCAGTTCTTC	CSAESPGVSYNEQFF
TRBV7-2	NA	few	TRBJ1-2	TGTGCCAGCAGCCCCAAACCATCGACAAGCTCAGCTAACTATGGCTACACCTTC	CASSPKPSTSSANYGYTF
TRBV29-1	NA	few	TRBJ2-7	TGCAGCGCTGAGGAAGGAATCTACGAGCAGTACTTC	CSAEEGIYEQYF
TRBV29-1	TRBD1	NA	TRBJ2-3	TGCAGCGTAGGTACCTGGGACAGGGGGCAGTCAGATACGCAGTATTTT	CSVGTWDRGQSDTQYF